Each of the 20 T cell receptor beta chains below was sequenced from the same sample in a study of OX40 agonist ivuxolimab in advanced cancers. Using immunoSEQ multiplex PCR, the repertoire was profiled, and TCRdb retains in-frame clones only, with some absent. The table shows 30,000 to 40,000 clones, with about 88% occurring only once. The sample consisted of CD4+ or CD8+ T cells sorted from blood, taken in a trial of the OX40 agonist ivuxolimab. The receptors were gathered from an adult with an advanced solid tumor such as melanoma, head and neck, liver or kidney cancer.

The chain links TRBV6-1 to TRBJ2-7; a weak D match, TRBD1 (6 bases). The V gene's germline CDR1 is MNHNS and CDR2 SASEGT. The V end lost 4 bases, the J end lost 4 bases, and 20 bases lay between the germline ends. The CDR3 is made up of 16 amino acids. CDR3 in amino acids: CASSAGQRGFSYEQYF. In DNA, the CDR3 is TGTGCCAGCAGTGCTGGACAGCGAGGGTTCTCGTACGAGCAGTACTTC.

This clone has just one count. The CDR3 here is CASSLDLWGRSSGNTIYF. CDR3 DNA sequence: TGTGCCAGCAGCTTAGATTTATGGGGACGGAGCTCTGGAAACACCATATATTTT. The genes are TRBV11-2 and TRBJ1-3; possibly TRBD1 for D (5 bases). Germline V gene data show CDR1 as SGHAT and CDR2 as FQNNGV. Trimming pared 0 bases from V and 0 bases from J, leaving 15 bases between. The CDR3 is 18 residues long.

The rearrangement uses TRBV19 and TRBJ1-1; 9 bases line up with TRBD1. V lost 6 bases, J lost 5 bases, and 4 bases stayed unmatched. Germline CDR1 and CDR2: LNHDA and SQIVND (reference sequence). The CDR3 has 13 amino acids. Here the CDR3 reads CASRDRGETEAFF. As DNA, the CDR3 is TGTGCCAGTAGGGACAGGGGAGAAACTGAAGCTTTCTTT.

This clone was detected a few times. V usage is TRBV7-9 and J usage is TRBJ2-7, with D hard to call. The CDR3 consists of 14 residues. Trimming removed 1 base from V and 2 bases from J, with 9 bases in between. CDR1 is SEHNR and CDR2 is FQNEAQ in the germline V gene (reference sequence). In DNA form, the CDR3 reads TGTGCCAGCAGCTTAGGTTGGGATACCTACGAGCAGTACTTC. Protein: CASSLGWDTYEQYF.

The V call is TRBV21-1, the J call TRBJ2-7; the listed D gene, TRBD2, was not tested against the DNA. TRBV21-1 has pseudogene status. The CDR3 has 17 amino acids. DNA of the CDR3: TGTGCCAGCAGCAAAGAAAGGAGCAGACTTATCCCCTACGAGCAGTACTTC. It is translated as CASSKERSRLIPYEQYF.

CDR3 residues: CASRDRGYTEAFF. The CDR3 DNA reads as TGTGCCAGCAGGGACAGGGGGTACACTGAAGCTTTCTTT. This chain links TRBV19 with TRBJ1-1; 11 bases are a match to TRBD1. The CDR3 runs to 13 residues. Unmatched junction bases numbered 3, after V lost 9 bases and J lost 3 bases. The V gene's germline CDR1 is LNHDA and CDR2 SQIVND (reference sequence).

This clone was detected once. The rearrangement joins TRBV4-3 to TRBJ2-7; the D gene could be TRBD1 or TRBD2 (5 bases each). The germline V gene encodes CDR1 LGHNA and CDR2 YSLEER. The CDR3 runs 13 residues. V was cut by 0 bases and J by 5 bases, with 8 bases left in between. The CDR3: CASSQDGGHEQYF. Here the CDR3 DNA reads TGCGCCAGCAGCCAAGATGGGGGTCACGAGCAGTACTTC.

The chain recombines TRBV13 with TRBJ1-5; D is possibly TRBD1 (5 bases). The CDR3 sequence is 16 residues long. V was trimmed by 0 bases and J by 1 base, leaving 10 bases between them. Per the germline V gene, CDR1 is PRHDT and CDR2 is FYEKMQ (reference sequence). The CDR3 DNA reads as TGTGCCAGCAGCTTAGGAGGCGGGGCGAGCAATCAGCCCCAGCATTTT. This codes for CASSLGGGASNQPQHF.

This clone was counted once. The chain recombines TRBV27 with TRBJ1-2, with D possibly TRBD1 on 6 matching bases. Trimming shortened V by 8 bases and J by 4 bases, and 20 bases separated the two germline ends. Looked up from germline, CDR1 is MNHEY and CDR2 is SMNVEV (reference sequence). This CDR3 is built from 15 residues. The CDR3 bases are TGTGCCAGCCGCCCCTTAGGGGGTTCAGGCTATGGCTACACCTTC. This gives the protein CASRPLGGSGYGYTF.

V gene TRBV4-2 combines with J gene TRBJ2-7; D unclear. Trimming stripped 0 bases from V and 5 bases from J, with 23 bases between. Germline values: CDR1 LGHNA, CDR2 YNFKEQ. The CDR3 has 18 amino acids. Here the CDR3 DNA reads TGTGCCAGCAGCCAAGATATTTGGGAAGTGGCTAGTACAGACGAGCAGTACTTC. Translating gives CASSQDIWEVASTDEQYF.

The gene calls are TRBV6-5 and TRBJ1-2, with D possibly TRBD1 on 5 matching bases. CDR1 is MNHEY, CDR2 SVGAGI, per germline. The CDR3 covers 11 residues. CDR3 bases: TGTGCTAGCCGGGACGTCTATGGCTACACCTTC. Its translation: CASRDVYGYTF.

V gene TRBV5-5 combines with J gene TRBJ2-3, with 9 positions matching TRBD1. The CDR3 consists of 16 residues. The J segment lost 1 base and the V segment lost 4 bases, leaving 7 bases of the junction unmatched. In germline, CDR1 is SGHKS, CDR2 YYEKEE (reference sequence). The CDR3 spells CASSRGQGGGTDTQYF. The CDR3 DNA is TGTGCCAGCAGCAGGGGACAGGGTGGGGGCACAGATACGCAGTATTTT.

The DNA of the CDR3 is TGCGCCAGCAGCCAAGATAGGACGGCGACTGAAGCTTTCTTT. Its protein product is CASSQDRTATEAFF. The chain employs TRBV4-3 and TRBJ1-1; D remains ambiguous. CDR3 length: 14 amino acids. Trimming took off 0 bases at V and 5 bases at J, with 10 bases between the two ends. Germline CDR1 LGHNA, CDR2 YSLEER.

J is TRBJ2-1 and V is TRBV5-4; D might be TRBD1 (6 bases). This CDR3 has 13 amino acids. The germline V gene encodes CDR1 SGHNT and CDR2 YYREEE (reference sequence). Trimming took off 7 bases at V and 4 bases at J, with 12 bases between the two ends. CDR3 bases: TGTGCCAGCCGAGGGGGTTTATACAATGAGCAGTTCTTC. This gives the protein CASRGGLYNEQFF.

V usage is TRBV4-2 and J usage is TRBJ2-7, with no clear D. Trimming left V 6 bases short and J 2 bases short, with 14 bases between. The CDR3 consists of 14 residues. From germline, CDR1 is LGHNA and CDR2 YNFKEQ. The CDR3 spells CASSLGPKTYEQYF. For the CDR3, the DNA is TGTGCCAGCAGTCTAGGTCCCAAGACCTACGAGCAGTACTTC.

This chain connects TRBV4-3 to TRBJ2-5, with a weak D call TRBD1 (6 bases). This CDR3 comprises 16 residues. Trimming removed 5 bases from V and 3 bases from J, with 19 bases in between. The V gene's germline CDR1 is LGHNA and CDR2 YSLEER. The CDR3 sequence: CASSSPGQRGKETQYF. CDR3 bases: TGCGCCAGCAGCTCCCCGGGGCAGAGGGGGAAAGAGACCCAGTACTTC.

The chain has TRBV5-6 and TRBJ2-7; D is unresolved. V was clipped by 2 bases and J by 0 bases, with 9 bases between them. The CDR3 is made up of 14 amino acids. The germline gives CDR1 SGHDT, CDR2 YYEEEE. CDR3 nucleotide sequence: TGTGCCAGCAGCTTCACGGCGGACTCCTACGAGCAGTACTTC. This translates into CASSFTADSYEQYF.

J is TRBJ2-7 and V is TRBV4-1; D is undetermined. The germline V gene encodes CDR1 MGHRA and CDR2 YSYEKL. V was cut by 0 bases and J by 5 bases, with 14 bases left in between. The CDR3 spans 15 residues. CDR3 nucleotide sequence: TGCGCCAGCAGCCAAGAAGGCCGATCGTACGACGAGCAGTACTTC. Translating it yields CASSQEGRSYDEQYF.

CDR3 sequence reads: CARSPPYQETQYF. DNA for the CDR3: TGTGCCAGAAGCCCACCGTACCAAGAGACCCAGTACTTC. The genes are TRBV5-3 and TRBJ2-5; D not certain. TRBV5-3 is treated as an ORF (open reading frame) with a function not yet certain. CDR3 length equals 13 residues. V lost 4 bases, J lost 0 bases, and 7 bases lay in between.

The CDR3 bases are TGTGCCAGCAGCTTGACCAGGGTGGAAGCTTTCTTT. Its translation is CASSLTRVEAFF. The chain uses TRBV5-6 and TRBJ1-1, with D perhaps TRBD1 (5 bases). The V gene's germline CDR1 is SGHDT and CDR2 YYEEEE. V was shortened by 1 base and J by 8 bases, with 9 bases between the two germline ends. This CDR3 comprises 12 residues.